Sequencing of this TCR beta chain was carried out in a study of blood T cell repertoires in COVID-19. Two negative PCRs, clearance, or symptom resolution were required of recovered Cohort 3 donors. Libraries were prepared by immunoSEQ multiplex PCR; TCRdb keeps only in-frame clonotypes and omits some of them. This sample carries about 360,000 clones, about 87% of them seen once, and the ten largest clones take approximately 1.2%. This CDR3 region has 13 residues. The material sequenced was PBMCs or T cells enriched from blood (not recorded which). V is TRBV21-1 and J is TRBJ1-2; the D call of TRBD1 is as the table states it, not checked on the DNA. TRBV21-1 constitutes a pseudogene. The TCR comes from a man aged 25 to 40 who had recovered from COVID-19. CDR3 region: CASSKADREGYTF. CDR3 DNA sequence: TGTGCCAGCAGCAAAGCGGACAGGGAGGGCTACACCTTC.